The source of this T cell receptor (beta chain) is a study of early T cells in non-severe SARS-CoV-2 infection. Looking at the study overall: Whole-blood bulk RNA, unsorted, was sequenced, and chains were unpaired.

Many counts were recorded for this clonotype. Tagging with unique molecular identifiers was applied to individual cDNA molecules. TCRdb fed the 5' RACE reads into MiXCR, producing one record per CDR3 protein. The sample has tens of thousands of distinct CDR3 sequences, 4.1% seen once. The CDR3 has 13 amino acids. CDR1 and CDR2 (germline): SGHVS, FNYEAQ. The V and J ends lost 5 bases and 1 base respectively, with 5 bases between them. The source is an adult who was a healthcare worker with PCR-confirmed SARS-CoV-2 infection or an uninfected control (not recorded which). Sequenced: whole blood. V gene TRBV7-6 combines with J gene TRBJ2-2; D is unclear. As DNA, the CDR3 is TGTGCCAGCAGCGTGGGGAACACCGGGGAGCTGTTTTTT. Its protein is CASSVGNTGELFF.